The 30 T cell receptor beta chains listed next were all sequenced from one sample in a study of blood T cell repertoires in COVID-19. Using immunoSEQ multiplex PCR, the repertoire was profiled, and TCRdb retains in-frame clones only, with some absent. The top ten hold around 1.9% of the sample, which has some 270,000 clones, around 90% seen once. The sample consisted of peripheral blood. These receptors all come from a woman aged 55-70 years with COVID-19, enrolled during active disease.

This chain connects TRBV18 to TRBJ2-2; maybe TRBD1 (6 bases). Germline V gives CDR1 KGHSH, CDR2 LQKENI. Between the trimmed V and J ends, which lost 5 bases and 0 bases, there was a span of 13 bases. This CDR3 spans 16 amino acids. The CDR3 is CASSSNRASNTGELFF. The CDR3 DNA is TGTGCCAGCTCATCGAACAGGGCCTCGAACACCGGGGAGCTGTTTTTT.

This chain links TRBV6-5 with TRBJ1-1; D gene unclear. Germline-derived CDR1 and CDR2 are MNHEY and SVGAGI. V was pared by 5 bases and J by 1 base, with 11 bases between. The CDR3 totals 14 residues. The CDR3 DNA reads TGTGCCAGCAGTCTTAATCCGGGGAACACTGAAGCTTTCTTT. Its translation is CASSLNPGNTEAFF.

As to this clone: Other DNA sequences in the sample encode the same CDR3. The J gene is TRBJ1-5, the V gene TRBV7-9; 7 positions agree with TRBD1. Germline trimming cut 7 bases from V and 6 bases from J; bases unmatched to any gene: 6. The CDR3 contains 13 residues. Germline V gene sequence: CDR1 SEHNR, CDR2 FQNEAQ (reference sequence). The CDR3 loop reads CASKAGGGQPQHF. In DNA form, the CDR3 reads TGTGCCAGCAAAGCAGGGGGTGGTCAGCCCCAGCATTTT.

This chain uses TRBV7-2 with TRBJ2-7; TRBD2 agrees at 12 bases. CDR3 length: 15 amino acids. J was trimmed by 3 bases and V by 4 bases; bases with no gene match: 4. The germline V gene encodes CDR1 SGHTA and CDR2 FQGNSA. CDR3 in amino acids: CASSSSTSGGYEQYF. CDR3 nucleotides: TGTGCCAGCAGCTCCTCGACTAGCGGGGGCTACGAGCAGTACTTC.

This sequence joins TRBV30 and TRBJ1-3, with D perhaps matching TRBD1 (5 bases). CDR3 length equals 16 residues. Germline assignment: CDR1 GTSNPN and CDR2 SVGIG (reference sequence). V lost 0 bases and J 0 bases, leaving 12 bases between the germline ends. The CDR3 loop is CAWSVKGISSGNTIYF. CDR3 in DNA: TGTGCCTGGAGTGTCAAGGGGATCAGCTCTGGAAACACCATATATTTT.

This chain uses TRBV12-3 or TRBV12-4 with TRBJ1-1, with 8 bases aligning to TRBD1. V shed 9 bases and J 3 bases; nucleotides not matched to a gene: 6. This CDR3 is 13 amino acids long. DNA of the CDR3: TGTGCCAGTGCCCAGGGGGCGTACACTGAAGCTTTCTTT. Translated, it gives CASAQGAYTEAFF.

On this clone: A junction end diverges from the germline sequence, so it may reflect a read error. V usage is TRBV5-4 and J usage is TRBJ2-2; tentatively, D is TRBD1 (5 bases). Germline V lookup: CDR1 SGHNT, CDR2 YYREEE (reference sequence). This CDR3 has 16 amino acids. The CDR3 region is CVSSPGQGQNTGELFF. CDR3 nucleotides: TGTGTCAGCAGCCCCGGCCAGGGTCAGAACACCGGGGAGCTGTTTTTT. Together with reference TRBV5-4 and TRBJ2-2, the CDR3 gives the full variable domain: ETGVTQSPTHLIKTRGQQVTLRCSSQSGHNTVSWYQQALGQGPQFIFQYYREEENGRGNFPPRFSGLQFPNYSSELNVNALELDDSALYLCVSSPGQGQNTGELFFGEGSRLTVL.

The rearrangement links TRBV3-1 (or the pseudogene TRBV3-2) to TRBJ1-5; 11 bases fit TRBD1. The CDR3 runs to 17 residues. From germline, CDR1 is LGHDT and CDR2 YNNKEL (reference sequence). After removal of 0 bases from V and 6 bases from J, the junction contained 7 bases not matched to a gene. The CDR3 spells CASSQDLGTGGGQPQHF. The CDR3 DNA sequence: TGTGCCAGCAGCCAAGATTTAGGGACAGGGGGTGGTCAGCCCCAGCATTTT.

The CDR3 spells CASSYDGLAGVSNEQFF. The DNA of the CDR3 is TGTGCCAGCAGCTACGACGGGCTAGCGGGGGTCAGCAATGAGCAGTTCTTC. This sequence joins TRBV5-6 and TRBJ2-1, with 10 bases identical to TRBD2. Germline lookup yields CDR1 SGHDT and CDR2 YYEEEE. Trimming took 3 bases from V and 6 from J; bases not matched to a gene: 12. The CDR3 spans 17 residues.

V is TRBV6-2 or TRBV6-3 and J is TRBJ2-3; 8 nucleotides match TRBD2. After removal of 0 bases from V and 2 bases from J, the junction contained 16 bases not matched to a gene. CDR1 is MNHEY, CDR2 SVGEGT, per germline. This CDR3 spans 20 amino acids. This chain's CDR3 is CASSYSSRGGATKATDTQYF. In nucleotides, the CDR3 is TGTGCCAGCAGTTACTCGAGTCGGGGGGGGGCCACAAAAGCCACAGATACGCAGTATTTT.

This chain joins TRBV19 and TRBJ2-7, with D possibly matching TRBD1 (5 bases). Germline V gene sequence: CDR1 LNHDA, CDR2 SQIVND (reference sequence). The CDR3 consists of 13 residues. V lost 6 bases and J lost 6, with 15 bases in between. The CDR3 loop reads CASSYTRVGEQYF. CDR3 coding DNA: TGTGCCAGTAGCTATACCAGGGTAGGCGAGCAGTACTTC.

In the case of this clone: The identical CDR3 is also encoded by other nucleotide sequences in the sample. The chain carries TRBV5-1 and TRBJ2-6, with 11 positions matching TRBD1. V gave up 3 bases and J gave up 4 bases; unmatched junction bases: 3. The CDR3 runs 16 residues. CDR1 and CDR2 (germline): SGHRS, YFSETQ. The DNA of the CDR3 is TGCGCCAGCAGCTGGACAGGGGGCGGGGGGGCCAACGTCCTGACTTTC. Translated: CASSWTGGGGANVLTF.

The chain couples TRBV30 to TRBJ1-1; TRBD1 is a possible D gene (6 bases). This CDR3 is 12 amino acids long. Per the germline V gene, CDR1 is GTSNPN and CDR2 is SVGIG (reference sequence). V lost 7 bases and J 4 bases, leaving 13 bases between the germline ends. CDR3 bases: TGTGCCTTGGGGGGGCTTGGCACTGAAGCTTTCTTT. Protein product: CALGGLGTEAFF.

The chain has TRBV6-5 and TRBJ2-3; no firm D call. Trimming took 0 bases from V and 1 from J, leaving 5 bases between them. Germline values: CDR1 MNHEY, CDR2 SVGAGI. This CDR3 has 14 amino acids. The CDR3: CASSYSTRTDTQYF. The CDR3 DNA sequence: TGTGCCAGCAGTTACTCGACTCGCACAGATACGCAGTATTTT.

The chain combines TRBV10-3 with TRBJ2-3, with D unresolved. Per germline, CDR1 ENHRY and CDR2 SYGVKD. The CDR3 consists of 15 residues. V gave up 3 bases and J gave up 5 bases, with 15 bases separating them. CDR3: CAISEGGSRRDTQYF. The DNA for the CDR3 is TGTGCCATCAGTGAAGGCGGTAGTCGAAGAGATACGCAGTATTTT.

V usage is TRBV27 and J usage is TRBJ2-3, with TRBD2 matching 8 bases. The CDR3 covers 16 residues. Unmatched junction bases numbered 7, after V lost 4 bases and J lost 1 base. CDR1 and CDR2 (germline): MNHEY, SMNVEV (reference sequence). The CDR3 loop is CASSSRSGRRTDTQYF. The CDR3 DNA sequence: TGTGCCAGCAGTTCCCGAAGCGGGAGACGCACAGATACGCAGTATTTT.

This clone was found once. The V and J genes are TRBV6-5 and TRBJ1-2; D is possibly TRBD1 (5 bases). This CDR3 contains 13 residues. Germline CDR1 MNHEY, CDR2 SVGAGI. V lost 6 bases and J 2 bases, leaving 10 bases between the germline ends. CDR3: CASRMTVNYGYTF. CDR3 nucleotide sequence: TGTGCCAGCAGGATGACAGTCAACTATGGCTACACCTTC.

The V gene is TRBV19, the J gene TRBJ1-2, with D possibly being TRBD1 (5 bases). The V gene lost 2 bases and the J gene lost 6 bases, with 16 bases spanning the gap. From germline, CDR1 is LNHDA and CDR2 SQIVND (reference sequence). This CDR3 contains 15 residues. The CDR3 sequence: CASSIRFAGWDGYTF. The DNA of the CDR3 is TGTGCCAGTAGTATAAGGTTTGCAGGGTGGGATGGCTACACCTTC. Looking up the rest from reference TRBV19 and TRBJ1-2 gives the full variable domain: DGGITQSPKYLFRKEGQNVTLSCEQNLNHDAMYWYRQDPGQGLRLIYYSQIVNDFQKGDIAEGYSVSREKKESFPLTVTSAQKNPTAFYLCASSIRFAGWDGYTFGSGTRLTVV.

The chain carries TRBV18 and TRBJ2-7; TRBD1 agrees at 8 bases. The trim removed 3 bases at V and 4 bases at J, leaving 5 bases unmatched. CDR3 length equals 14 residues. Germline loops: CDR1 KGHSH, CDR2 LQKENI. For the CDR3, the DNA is TGTGCCAGCTCACCTCCGGACAGGGTTTACGAGCAGTACTTC. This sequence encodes CASSPPDRVYEQYF.

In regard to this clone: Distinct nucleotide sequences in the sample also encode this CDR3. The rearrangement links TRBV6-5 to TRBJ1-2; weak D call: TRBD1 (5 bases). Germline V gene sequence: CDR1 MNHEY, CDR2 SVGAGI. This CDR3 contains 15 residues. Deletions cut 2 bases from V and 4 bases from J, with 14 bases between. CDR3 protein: CASSYRRGRGYGYTF. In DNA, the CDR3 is TGTGCCAGCAGTTACCGGAGGGGCCGAGGCTATGGCTACACCTTC.

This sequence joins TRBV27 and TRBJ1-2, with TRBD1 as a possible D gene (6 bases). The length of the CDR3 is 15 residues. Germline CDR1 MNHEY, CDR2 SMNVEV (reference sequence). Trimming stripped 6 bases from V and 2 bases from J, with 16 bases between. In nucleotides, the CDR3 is TGTGCCAGCAGCCTAAACGGGGGGGCCAACTATGGCTACACCTTC. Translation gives CASSLNGGANYGYTF.

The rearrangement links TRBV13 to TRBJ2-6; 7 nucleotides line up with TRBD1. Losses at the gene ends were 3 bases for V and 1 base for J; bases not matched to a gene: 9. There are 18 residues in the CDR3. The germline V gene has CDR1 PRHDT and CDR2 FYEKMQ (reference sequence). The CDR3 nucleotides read TGTGCCAGCAGCTTCACGACAGGGACCCGTTCTGGGGCCAACGTCCTGACTTTC. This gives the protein CASSFTTGTRSGANVLTF.

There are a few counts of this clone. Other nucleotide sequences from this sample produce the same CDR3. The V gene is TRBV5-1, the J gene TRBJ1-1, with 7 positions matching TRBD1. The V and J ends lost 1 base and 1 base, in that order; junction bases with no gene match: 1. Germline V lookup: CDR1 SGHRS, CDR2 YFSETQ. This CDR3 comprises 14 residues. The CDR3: CASSLSGGNTEAFF. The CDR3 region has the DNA TGCGCCAGCAGCTTGTCAGGGGGGAACACTGAAGCTTTCTTT.

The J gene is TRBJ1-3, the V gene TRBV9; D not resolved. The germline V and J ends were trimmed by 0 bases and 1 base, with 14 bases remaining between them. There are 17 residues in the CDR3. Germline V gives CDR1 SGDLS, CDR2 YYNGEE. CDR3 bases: TGTGCCAGCAGCGTAGAACCCCCAGGTTATTCTGGAAACACCATATATTTT. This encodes CASSVEPPGYSGNTIYF. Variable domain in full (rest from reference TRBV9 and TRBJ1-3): DSGVTQTPKHLITATGQRVTLRCSPRSGDLSVYWYQQSLDQGLQFLIQYYNGEERAKGNILERFSAQQFPDLHSELNLSSLELGDSALYFCASSVEPPGYSGNTIYFGEGSWLTVV.

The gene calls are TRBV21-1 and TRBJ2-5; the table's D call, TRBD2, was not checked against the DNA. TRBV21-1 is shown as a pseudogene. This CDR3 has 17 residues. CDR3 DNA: TGTGCCAGCAGCGTTAGGAGAACGGGAAGAAAAGGGGAGACCCAGTACTTC. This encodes CASSVRRTGRKGETQYF.

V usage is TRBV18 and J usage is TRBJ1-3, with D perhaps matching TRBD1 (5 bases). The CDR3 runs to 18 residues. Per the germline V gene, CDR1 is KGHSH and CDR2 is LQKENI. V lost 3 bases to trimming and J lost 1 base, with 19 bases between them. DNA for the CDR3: TGTGCCAGCTCACCCGCCGGGGGGGGACGGCGATCTGGAAACACCATATATTTT. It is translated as CASSPAGGGRRSGNTIYF.

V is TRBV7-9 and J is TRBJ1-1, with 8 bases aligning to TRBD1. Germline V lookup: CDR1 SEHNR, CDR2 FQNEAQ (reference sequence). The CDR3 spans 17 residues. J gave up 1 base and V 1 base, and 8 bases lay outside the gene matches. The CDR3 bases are TGTGCCAGCAGCTTAGGAGGTGGGACAGGATCGAACACTGAAGCTTTCTTT. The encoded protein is CASSLGGGTGSNTEAFF.

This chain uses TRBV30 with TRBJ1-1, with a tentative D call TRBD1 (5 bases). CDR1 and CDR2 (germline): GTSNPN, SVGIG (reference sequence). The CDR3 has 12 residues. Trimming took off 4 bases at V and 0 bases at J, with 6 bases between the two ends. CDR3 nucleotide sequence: TGTGCCTGGAACAGGTTGAACACTGAAGCTTTCTTT. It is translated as CAWNRLNTEAFF.

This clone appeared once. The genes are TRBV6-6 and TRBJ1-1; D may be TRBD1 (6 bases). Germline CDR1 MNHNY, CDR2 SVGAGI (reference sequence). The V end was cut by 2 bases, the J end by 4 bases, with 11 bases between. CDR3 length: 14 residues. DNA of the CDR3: TGTGCCAGCAGTTACCCCGAGGGGGTCACTGAAGCTTTCTTT. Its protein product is CASSYPEGVTEAFF.

The CDR3 sequence is CASSFSVNTEAFF. The DNA for the CDR3 is TGTGCCAGCAGTTTCTCCGTGAACACTGAAGCTTTCTTT. The chain joins TRBV6-2 or TRBV6-3 to TRBJ1-1; unclear D gene. V lost 4 bases and J lost 0, with 6 bases in between. The CDR3 length is 13 residues. Germline-derived CDR1 and CDR2 are MNHEY and SVGEGT.